Listed below are T cell receptor beta chains from one sample, sequenced in a study of T cell changes during pregnancy in multiple sclerosis. TCRdb's copy holds only in-frame clones and misses some; the assay was immunoSEQ multiplex PCR. This sample carries fewer than 55,000 clones, approximately 87% of them seen once, and the ten largest clones take less than 5.5%. The sequencing used peripheral blood, collected in the second trimester of pregnancy. These receptor sequences come from a female donor in good health, enrolled as a control in a pregnancy study. Each CDR3 is given with its conserved first and last residue. The D gene is left open where the match is weak. Clone size, where shown, is once, few, many, or a class for clones that have expanded.

D	size	V	J	DNA	CDR3
.	.	TRBV5-6	TRBJ1-2	TGTGCCAGCAGCTTGGCCGGACAGATTTATGGCTACACCTTC	CASSLAGQIYGYTF
.	.	TRBV30	TRBJ1-2	TGTGCCTGGGCTCACGGTGACGGGGGCTACACCTTC	CAWAHGDGGYTF
.	.	TRBV4-3	TRBJ2-3	TGCGCCAGCAGCCTCAGACCGGGAGATACGCAGTATTTT	CASSLRPGDTQYF
TRBD2	few	TRBV6-5	TRBJ2-1	TGTGCCAGCATTCACTCCGGGACTAGCGGCTACAATGAGCAGTTCTTC	CASIHSGTSGYNEQFF
TRBD1	.	TRBV5-6	TRBJ2-2	TGTGCCAGCACCGACACAGGGGGCTACAACACCGGGGAGCTGTTTTTT	CASTDTGGYNTGELFF
TRBD1	.	TRBV19	TRBJ1-5	TGTGCCAGTAGTACCGGGACAGGGGAACAGCCCCAGCATTTT	CASSTGTGEQPQHF
.	.	TRBV29-1	TRBJ1-1	TGCAGCGCCGAGGGGGACACTGAAGCTTTCTTT	CSAEGDTEAFF
TRBD1	.	TRBV6-1	TRBJ2-2	TGTGCCAGCAGCGCCCGACAGGGAAACGGGGAGCTGTTTTTT	CASSARQGNGELFF
TRBD2	.	TRBV5-1	TRBJ2-1	TGCGCCAGCAGCGGACTAGCGGGAGGGTCCAATGAGCAGTTCTTC	CASSGLAGGSNEQFF
TRBD2	once	TRBV14	TRBJ2-5	TGTGCCAGCAGCCAAGCCGGGGGGGGAATTAAGTACTTC	CASSQAGGGIKYF
TRBD2	once	TRBV4-3	TRBJ2-1	TGCGCCAGCAGCCATGGGACGGGGGGGGACAATGAGCAGTTCTTC	CASSHGTGGDNEQFF
TRBD2	.	TRBV6-4	TRBJ2-1	TGTGCCAGCAGTGTAGCTAGCGGACTCTACAATGAGCAGTTCTTC	CASSVASGLYNEQFF
.	.	TRBV7-9	TRBJ1-1	TGTGCCAGCAGCTCCCCCCCAGGGGTAGCAGCTTTCTTT	CASSSPPGVAAFF
.	.	TRBV9	TRBJ1-3	TGTGCCAGCAGCGTAGCTGGCCAGAGGGGAAACACCATATATTTT	CASSVAGQRGNTIYF
.	.	TRBV14	TRBJ1-1	TGTGCCAGCAGCCAAATGGGGGGGGATTTTGAAGCTTTCTTT	CASSQMGGDFEAFF
.	.	TRBV28	TRBJ1-1	TGTGCCACCCAGGGACATCCCGTTGGAGCTTTCTTT	CATQGHPVGAFF
TRBD1	.	TRBV6-1	TRBJ2-5	TGTGCCAGCACTTCTCCGGGACAGGGGGGCGGGACCCAGTACTTC	CASTSPGQGGGTQYF
TRBD1	.	TRBV4-1	TRBJ1-2	TGCGCCAGCAGCCAACCTACAGGGGACGGCTACACCTTC	CASSQPTGDGYTF
TRBD2	once	TRBV18	TRBJ2-2	TGTGCCAGCTCACGGGGGACTAGCGAACGTGACACCGGGGAGCTGTTTTTT	CASSRGTSERDTGELFF
.	.	TRBV5-1	TRBJ2-1	TGCGCCAGCAGCTTGAGTGAGGGATTCTACAATGAGCAGTTCTTC	CASSLSEGFYNEQFF
TRBD1	.	TRBV5-1	TRBJ2-2	TGCGCCAGCAGCTTGGGGGGGACAGGGAACACCGGGGAGCTGTTTTTT	CASSLGGTGNTGELFF
TRBD2	many	TRBV4-2	TRBJ2-7	TGTGCCAGCAGCCAATTCAGCGGGGGAAACTACGAGCAGTACTTC	CASSQFSGGNYEQYF
.	few	TRBV4-2	TRBJ1-1	TGTGCCAGCAGCCCGCGGGCGACAGGACTGAACACTGAAGCTTTCTTT	CASSPRATGLNTEAFF
TRBD2	.	TRBV5-4	TRBJ2-3	TGTGCCAGCAGCCTTAGCGGGGGCTACACAGATACGCAGTATTTT	CASSLSGGYTDTQYF
TRBD2	.	TRBV19	TRBJ2-5	TGTGCCAGTAGTCCCAGGACTAGCGGGACCTCTCGGGAGACCCAGTACTTC	CASSPRTSGTSRETQYF
.	.	TRBV19	TRBJ2-2	TGTGCCAGTAGTATGACAGTGGACACCGGGGAGCTGTTTTTT	CASSMTVDTGELFF
TRBD1	.	TRBV30	TRBJ1-2	TGTGCCTGGAGGCACCGGGACAGGCAGGGAGGCTACACCTTC	CAWRHRDRQGGYTF
.	.	TRBV5-4	TRBJ2-1	TGTGCCAGCAGCCCGACTAGTTTCAATGAGCAGTTCTTC	CASSPTSFNEQFF
.	.	TRBV5-6	TRBJ2-1	TGTGCCAGCAGCCAACCGGCGGTCGCGGGCCCTCACAATGAGCAGTTCTTC	CASSQPAVAGPHNEQFF
TRBD1	.	TRBV7-9	TRBJ1-2	TGTGCCAGCAGCTTAGAGGGACAGCTCCTCGGCTACACCTTC	CASSLEGQLLGYTF
.	.	TRBV6-5	TRBJ1-1	TGTGCCAGCAGTTACCCTGAGGAAACAAGCATCACTGAAGCTTTCTTT	CASSYPEETSITEAFF
TRBD1	few	TRBV29-1	TRBJ2-7	TGCAGCGTTGATGCCGGGACAGGGAACTACGAGCAGTACTTC	CSVDAGTGNYEQYF